A single sample is the source of the 3 T cell receptor beta chains below, sequenced in a study of cytomegalovirus exposure and HLA in healthy donors. The primer mix had 60 Vbeta and 13 Jbeta primers. Produced via immunoSEQ multiplex PCR; TCRdb's table is partial and in-frame only. The repertoire holds more than 85,000 clones, with around four fifths as singletons. The sequencing input was PBMCs. These receptors originate from a boy younger than 18 in good health and CMV-seronegative.

This clone turned up a few times. Other DNA sequences from this sample encode an identical CDR3 as well. The chain combines TRBV29-1 with TRBJ2-7; 8 nucleotides match TRBD1. The CDR3 has 14 amino acids. Per the germline V gene, CDR1 is SQVTM and CDR2 is ANQGSEA. Trimming took 1 base from V and 4 from J; bases not matched to a gene: 6. The CDR3 loop reads CSVEGPGQEYEQYF. The CDR3 DNA follows: TGCAGCGTTGAAGGCCCGGGACAGGAGTACGAGCAGTACTTC.

The chain joins TRBV5-8 to TRBJ1-2; D might be TRBD1 (5 bases). V dropped 5 bases and J dropped 6 bases, with 26 bases sitting between them. CDR3 size: 17 residues. Germline V gene lookup returns CDR1 SGHTS and CDR2 YDEGEE. The CDR3 region is CASSWPGTIPVGDGYTF. CDR3 nucleotide sequence: TGTGCCAGCAGTTGGCCCGGGACTATACCCGTTGGGGATGGCTACACCTTC.

This clone came up once. The rearrangement links TRBV19 to TRBJ1-6; D is perhaps TRBD1 (5 bases). The CDR3 is 16 amino acids. CDR1 LNHDA and CDR2 SQIVND come from the germline V gene (reference sequence). Trimming left V 7 bases short and J 7 bases short, with 20 bases between. CDR3 protein: CASTRTWGTENSPLHF. CDR3 nucleotides: TGTGCCAGTACCCGCACCTGGGGCACCGAGAATTCACCCCTCCACTTT.